The present entry profiles one T cell receptor beta chain with its context. This clone showed up just once. The antigen this receptor binds is unknown. Per-nucleotide qualities are absent, and no much larger clonotype sits a single base away. Patients with a history of autoimmune disease or receiving systemic immunosuppression were excluded from the trial. In every dose cohort, peripheral blood was drawn for TCR sequencing at baseline, cycle 4 day 1, and cycle 7 day 1. The samples were drawn from a first-in-human, open-label, multicenter phase I dose-escalation trial of ivuxolimab. The trial enrolled adults with locally advanced or metastatic head and neck squamous cell, hepatocellular, melanoma or renal cell carcinoma. CD4+ and CD8+ T cells were sorted separately from peripheral blood before TCR sequencing. Genomic DNA was isolated from the sorted cells so that the TCRbeta CDR3 region could be sequenced. The immunoSEQ Assay was used to sequence the TCRbeta CDR3 regions. The clones in this table, taken by TCRdb from immuneACCESS, are in-frame only. Not every clone is retained; where verified, under half of the shortfall comes from an unresolved V gene, and the cause of the rest is unknown. In this sample the table shows around 40,000 clones, around 80% of which occur a single time. Of the sample, 15% to 20% is held by the ten largest clones.

The sample comes from a study of OX40 agonist ivuxolimab in advanced cancers. For the wider study: The costimulatory receptor OX40 (CD134) was targeted by ivuxolimab, a fully human IgG2 agonistic monoclonal antibody. Intravenous ivuxolimab was administered to patients every 2 weeks at six dose levels: 0.01, 0.1, 0.3, 1.5, 3 and 10 mg/kg. Partial responses occurred in three dose-escalation patients: two with cutaneous melanoma and one with hepatocellular carcinoma. The dose-escalation cohort was 82.7% male with a mean age of approximately 60 years, ranging from about 20 to 85. Patients were allowed to have had prior anti-PD-1, anti-PD-L1 or anti-CTLA-4 therapy, and 40% of the dose-escalation patients had previously received checkpoint inhibitors. Of the approximately 53 patients in dose escalation, about 20 had hepatocellular carcinoma, around 15 had melanoma, 9 had renal cell carcinoma and 9 had head and neck cancer. The paper reports the monotherapy dose-escalation portion (N of about 47 patients) of the phase I ivuxolimab trial. Peripheral TCRbeta sequencing was intended to test whether TCR sequence diversity was altered and clonal T-cell expansion was caused by ivuxolimab.

The germline V gene specifies LGHNA as CDR1 and YSLEER as CDR2. The CDR3 sequence holds 16 residues, the cysteine and phenylalanine included. Solely the CDR3 DNA is kept, with 48 bases framed from the first base. V is cut back by 2 bases and J by 2 bases, with 4 bases in the junction unmatched. Points the paper makes about the study in general: In the 0.1-3.0 mg/kg groups, partial responders were among the patients with the lowest normalized peripheral clonal expansion, particularly in CD8+ T cells. The antigen specificity of the peripheral T cells that underwent clonal expansion was not determined. Low levels of normalized T-cell clonal expansion were also seen in some patients who did not respond. After ivuxolimab, CD8+ T cells had more expanded clones than CD4+ T cells on average. Clonal expansion of both CD4+ and CD8+ blood T cells was observed from baseline to week 6 at doses 0.1 to 3.0 mg/kg.

The specimen was CD4+ or CD8+ T cells sorted from blood, collected in a trial of the OX40 agonist ivuxolimab. The sequence joins TRBV4-3 to TRBJ2-1, with 9 bases aligning to TRBD1. The source of this sequence is an adult with an advanced solid tumor such as melanoma, head and neck, liver or kidney cancer. The base sequence is TGCGCCAGCAGCCAAAGGACAGGGGAACCCTACAATGAGCAGTTCTTC. Its protein reads: CASSQRTGEPYNEQFF.